This T cell receptor beta chain was retrieved from a study of cytomegalovirus exposure and HLA in healthy donors. The PCR had 60 Vbeta and 13 Jbeta primers. Sequenced by immunoSEQ multiplex PCR; TCRdb stores in-frame clones only, minus some. There are about 93,000 clones in the sample; 82% occur only once, and about 4% lies in the top ten. The V end was cut by 6 bases, the J end by 3 bases, with 9 bases between. This CDR3 has 11 amino acids. CDR1 DFQATT and CDR2 SNEGSKA come from the germline V gene (reference sequence). In the case of this clone: Its specificity is not known.

Study findings and constraints: 87-base-pair reads could not separate some V segments, including TRBV6-2 and TRBV6-3. CMV serostatus stood as the only immune exposure information on hand.

The rearrangement links TRBV20-1 to TRBJ2-7; D call uncertain. The source is a man aged 45-60 years in good health and CMV-seronegative. Sequenced input: PBMCs. The CDR3 is CSAVLSYEQYF. The CDR3 nucleotides read TGCAGTGCCGTACTAAGCTACGAGCAGTACTTC.